These 25 T cell receptor beta chains came from one sample sequenced in a study of OX40 agonist ivuxolimab in advanced cancers. Sequencing used immunoSEQ multiplex PCR; TCRdb keeps in-frame clones, though not all of them. Counted here are roughly 76,000 clones, less than 90% occurring once; the ten biggest clones make up 3.1%. The sequenced sample was CD4+ or CD8+ T cells sorted from blood, obtained in a trial of the OX40 agonist ivuxolimab. These receptors all stem from an adult with an advanced solid tumor such as melanoma, head and neck, liver or kidney cancer.

This chain connects TRBV18 to TRBJ2-3; 9 bases are shared with TRBD2. This CDR3 is built from 15 residues. Losses at the gene ends were 3 bases for V and 6 bases for J; bases not matched to a gene: 7. Per germline, CDR1 KGHSH and CDR2 LQKENI. The CDR3, as DNA: TGTGCCAGCTCACCTTATAGCGGGGGTGGTGATACGCAGTATTTT. Its protein product is CASSPYSGGGDTQYF. Drawing the rest from reference TRBV18 and TRBJ2-3, the complete variable domain is NAGVMQNPRHLVRRRGQEARLRCSPMKGHSHVYWYRQLPEEGLKFMVYLQKENIIDESGMPKERFSAEFPKEGPSILRIQQVVRGDSAAYFCASSPYSGGGDTQYFGPGTRLTVL.

J is TRBJ2-7 and V is TRBV30; a weak D match, TRBD1 (5 bases). The germline V and J ends were trimmed by 3 bases and 4 bases, with 10 bases remaining between them. From germline, CDR1 is GTSNPN and CDR2 SVGIG (reference sequence). This CDR3 comprises 12 residues. DNA for the CDR3: TGTGCCTGGAGGCAGGGCGGATACGAGCAGTACTTC. Protein sequence: CAWRQGGYEQYF.

V is TRBV4-3 and J is TRBJ2-4; 9 nucleotides agree with TRBD1. The trim removed 4 bases at V and 8 bases at J, leaving 9 bases unmatched. This CDR3 is 15 amino acids long. From germline, CDR1 is LGHNA and CDR2 YSLEER. CDR3 protein: CASSLGTGGVDIQYF. The CDR3 region has the DNA TGCGCCAGCAGCCTAGGCACAGGGGGCGTAGACATTCAGTACTTC.

In this sample, this clone turned up a few times. The chain has TRBV28 and TRBJ1-4, with 9 bases aligning to TRBD1. V dropped 6 bases and J dropped 5; count of bases not matched to a gene: 7. CDR1 MDHEN and CDR2 SYDVKM come from the germline V gene. The CDR3 consists of 15 residues. Here the CDR3 DNA reads TGTGCCAGCAGACCAACCGGGACAGGGAATGAAAAACTGTTTTTT. It specifies CASRPTGTGNEKLFF.

This clone was seen more than once but under ten times. The genes are TRBV18 and TRBJ1-2, with D uncertain. The CDR3 sequence is 14 residues long. Trimming shortened V by 5 bases and J by 8 bases, and 18 bases separated the two germline ends. CDR1 and CDR2 (germline): KGHSH, LQKENI. CDR3 sequence reads: CASSSSTDTTGYTF. The CDR3, as DNA: TGTGCCAGCTCATCTTCGACCGACACCACGGGCTACACCTTC. The full variable domain, its missing parts supplied by reference TRBV18 and TRBJ1-2, is NAGVMQNPRHLVRRRGQEARLRCSPMKGHSHVYWYRQLPEEGLKFMVYLQKENIIDESGMPKERFSAEFPKEGPSILRIQQVVRGDSAAYFCASSSSTDTTGYTFGSGTRLTVV.

The chain uses TRBV27 and TRBJ2-5, with TRBD1 matching 9 bases. In germline, CDR1 is MNHEY, CDR2 SMNVEV (reference sequence). After removal of 5 bases from V and 5 bases from J, the junction contained 3 bases not matched to a gene. CDR3 length: 13 residues. The CDR3 region is CASSLTGGETQYF. The DNA of the CDR3 is TGTGCCAGCAGTCTGACAGGGGGTGAGACCCAGTACTTC.

This clone was seen a single time. This chain uses TRBV18 with TRBJ2-1; the D is unclear. Germline loops: CDR1 KGHSH, CDR2 LQKENI. This CDR3 region has 14 residues. Between the trimmed V and J ends, which lost 6 bases and 6 bases, there was a span of 15 bases. The DNA for the CDR3 is TGTGCCAGCTCCTTTACAGAGTCCAGCAATGAGCAGTTCTTC. It encodes CASSFTESSNEQFF.

Only one count was recorded for this clone. This chain connects TRBV19 to TRBJ2-1; D is unresolved. The CDR3 consists of 14 residues. The germline V gene encodes CDR1 LNHDA and CDR2 SQIVND (reference sequence). The V and J ends lost 6 bases and 9 bases respectively, with 18 bases between them. The CDR3 region is CASRVDGVATEQFF. The CDR3 DNA is TGTGCCAGTAGGGTCGATGGGGTGGCTACTGAGCAGTTCTTC.

The genes are TRBV5-1 and TRBJ2-3, with 7 bases matching TRBD2. From germline, CDR1 is SGHRS and CDR2 YFSETQ. This CDR3 spans 15 amino acids. V was clipped by 0 bases and J by 1 base; unmatched bases: 2. The CDR3 region has the DNA TGCGCCAGCAGCTTGGCGGGGGGTGGCACAGATACGCAGTATTTT. Its protein is CASSLAGGGTDTQYF.

The rearrangement joins TRBV7-2 to TRBJ2-3; a weak D match, TRBD2 (6 bases). Looked up from germline, CDR1 is SGHTA and CDR2 is FQGNSA. The V and J ends lost 3 bases and 3 bases respectively, with 13 bases between them. The CDR3 extends over 15 amino acids. The CDR3 DNA follows: TGTGCCAGCAGCTTCCACTGGCGGGGTACAGATACGCAGTATTTT. Its protein is CASSFHWRGTDTQYF.

J is TRBJ2-5 and V is TRBV11-2; 7 bases fit TRBD2. J gave up 10 bases and V 0 bases, and 5 bases lay outside the gene matches. Germline V CDR1 and CDR2: SGHAT, FQNNGV. This CDR3 has 13 residues. The CDR3 DNA reads TGTGCCAGCAGCTTAGATTCGGGGGGTAGCCAGTACTTC. As protein: CASSLDSGGSQYF.

The rearrangement joins TRBV18 to TRBJ2-7, with 10 nucleotides matching TRBD1. This CDR3 is 15 amino acids long. Germline loops: CDR1 KGHSH, CDR2 LQKENI. The V segment lost 1 base and the J segment 6 bases; nucleotides outside the gene matches: 6. CDR3 protein: CASSPQKRTGGEQYF. CDR3 DNA sequence: TGTGCCAGCTCACCACAGAAGCGGACAGGGGGCGAGCAGTACTTC.

This clone was seen only a few times. The chain couples TRBV5-1 to TRBJ2-7; D is possibly TRBD1 (9 bases). Looked up from germline, CDR1 is SGHRS and CDR2 is YFSETQ. V was clipped by 3 bases and J by 5 bases, with 24 bases between them. CDR3 length equals 17 residues. The CDR3 region has the DNA TGCGCCAGCAGCTCGGGGGGGACTGGGACAGGGTACCACGAGCAGTACTTC. This gives the protein CASSSGGTGTGYHEQYF.

The V call is TRBV15, the J call TRBJ2-5; possibly TRBD1 for D (6 bases). The CDR3 contains 12 residues. In germline, CDR1 is LNHNV, CDR2 YYDKDF (reference sequence). V lost 3 bases, J lost 4 bases, and 6 bases lay in between. This CDR3 reads CATSRDRETQYF. The CDR3 nucleotides are TGTGCCACCAGCAGGGACAGAGAGACCCAGTACTTC.

The J gene is TRBJ1-2, the V gene TRBV9, with D perhaps TRBD1 (5 bases). V lost 3 bases to trimming and J lost 0 bases, with 21 bases between them. The germline CDR1 and CDR2 sequences are SGDLS and YYNGEE. This CDR3 has 18 amino acids. CDR3 sequence (DNA): TGTGCCAGCAGCGACAGTCGGACCCGGGGGAAAGCTAACTATGGCTACACCTTC. It translates to CASSDSRTRGKANYGYTF. Based on the CDR3 plus reference TRBV9 and TRBJ1-2, the full variable domain is DSGVTQTPKHLITATGQRVTLRCSPRSGDLSVYWYQQSLDQGLQFLIQYYNGEERAKGNILERFSAQQFPDLHSELNLSSLELGDSALYFCASSDSRTRGKANYGYTFGSGTRLTVV.

The genes are TRBV2 and TRBJ1-5, with D possibly being TRBD1 (5 bases). Trimming removed 8 bases from V and 5 bases from J, with 13 bases in between. CDR1 is SNHLY, CDR2 FYNNEI, per germline. The CDR3 is made up of 13 amino acids. The CDR3 DNA follows: TGTGCCAGCGACCGGGGGATTTATCAGCCCCAGCATTTT. Its translation is CASDRGIYQPQHF. Drawing the rest from reference TRBV2 and TRBJ1-5, the complete variable domain is EPEVTQTPSHQVTQMGQEVILRCVPISNHLYFYWYRQILGQKVEFLVSFYNNEISEKSEIFDDQFSVERPDGSNFTLKIRSTKLEDSAMYFCASDRGIYQPQHFGDGTRLSIL.

V is TRBV7-2 and J is TRBJ1-6; no reliable D call. Germline loops: CDR1 SGHTA, CDR2 FQGNSA. Trimming pared 2 bases from V and 9 bases from J, leaving 2 bases between. The CDR3 is made up of 11 amino acids. The CDR3 spells CASSLSSPLHF. The CDR3 bases are TGTGCCAGCAGCTTATCTTCACCCCTCCACTTT.

The genes are TRBV10-3 and TRBJ1-5; unclear D gene. The CDR3 runs 15 residues. V lost 0 bases and J 7 bases, leaving 13 bases between the germline ends. Germline V CDR1 and CDR2: ENHRY, SYGVKD. The CDR3 coding sequence is TGTGCCATCAGTGAGTCCCTCGTAAGAGACCAGCCCCAGCATTTT. The encoded protein is CAISESLVRDQPQHF.

This chain connects TRBV15 to TRBJ2-1; D possibly uses TRBD1 or TRBD2 (6 bases each). The germline gives CDR1 LNHNV, CDR2 YYDKDF (reference sequence). This CDR3 spans 14 amino acids. The V gene lost 0 bases and the J gene lost 11 bases, with 14 bases spanning the gap. The CDR3 reads CATSRDPGAGKQFF. Here the CDR3 DNA reads TGTGCCACCAGCAGAGATCCGGGGGCAGGCAAGCAGTTCTTC.

V usage is TRBV19 and J usage is TRBJ2-2; D is undetermined. Germline lookup yields CDR1 LNHDA and CDR2 SQIVND (reference sequence). CDR3 length: 14 amino acids. Trimming cost V 10 bases and J 1 base, with 13 bases left between them. The DNA of the CDR3 is TGTGCCACCCAGAAACCCCTGAACACCGGGGAGCTGTTTTTT. This sequence encodes CATQKPLNTGELFF.

This chain uses TRBV5-1 with TRBJ1-3; 9 nucleotides align to TRBD1. J was trimmed by 4 bases and V by 4 bases; bases with no gene match: 9. This CDR3 spans 16 amino acids. Germline V gives CDR1 SGHRS, CDR2 YFSETQ. In DNA, the CDR3 is TGCGCCAGCAGCCTATCAACAGGGGGCCAAGGAAACACCATATATTTT. Its protein is CASSLSTGGQGNTIYF.

The gene calls are TRBV11-2 and TRBJ2-3, with a tentative D call TRBD1 (6 bases). This CDR3 region has 16 residues. In germline, CDR1 is SGHAT, CDR2 FQNNGV. V lost 3 bases, J lost 4 bases, and 17 bases lay in between. The CDR3 region is CASSFLTGASPDTQYF. The CDR3, as DNA: TGTGCCAGCAGCTTTTTGACAGGCGCCAGCCCAGATACGCAGTATTTT.

As DNA, the CDR3 is TGTGCTAGTGGTTACGTGGGGGTAAGCAAACAGTATTTT. Translation gives CASGYVGVSKQYF. This sequence joins TRBV12-5 and TRBJ2-3; D tentatively reads TRBD1 or TRBD2 (5 bases each). V gave up 4 bases and J gave up 12 bases, with 17 bases separating them. Germline CDR1 LGHNT, CDR2 FRNRAP. The CDR3 has 13 residues.

The rearrangement uses TRBV6-5 and TRBJ2-1; unclear D gene. CDR3 length equals 14 residues. V lost 2 bases and J lost 2, with 7 bases in between. Germline CDR1 and CDR2: MNHEY and SVGAGI. CDR3 sequence reads: CASSYTYPYNEQFF. CDR3 DNA: TGTGCCAGCAGTTACACCTATCCCTACAATGAGCAGTTCTTC.

This clone was recorded a few times. CDR3 nucleotides: TGTGCCAGCAGTTACAGGGGACACCTCTTTGGAAACACCATATATTTT. Residues: CASSYRGHLFGNTIYF. This chain connects TRBV6-5 to TRBJ1-3, with D possibly matching TRBD1 (6 bases). Germline CDR1 is MNHEY and CDR2 is SVGAGI. The V end lost 2 bases, the J end lost 3 bases, and 14 bases lay between the germline ends. The CDR3 has 16 residues.